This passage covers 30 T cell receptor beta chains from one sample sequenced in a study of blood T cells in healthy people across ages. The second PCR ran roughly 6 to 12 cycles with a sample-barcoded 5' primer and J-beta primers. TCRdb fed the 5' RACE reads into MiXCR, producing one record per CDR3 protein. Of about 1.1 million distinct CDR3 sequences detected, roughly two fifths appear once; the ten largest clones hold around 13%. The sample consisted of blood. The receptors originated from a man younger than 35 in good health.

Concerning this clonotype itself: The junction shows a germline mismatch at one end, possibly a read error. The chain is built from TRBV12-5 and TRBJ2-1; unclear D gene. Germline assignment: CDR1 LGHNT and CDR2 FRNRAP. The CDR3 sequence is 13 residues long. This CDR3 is CASGVVIRNEQFF. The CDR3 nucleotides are TGTGCTAGTGGTGTGGTAATCCGCAATGAGCAGTTCTTC.

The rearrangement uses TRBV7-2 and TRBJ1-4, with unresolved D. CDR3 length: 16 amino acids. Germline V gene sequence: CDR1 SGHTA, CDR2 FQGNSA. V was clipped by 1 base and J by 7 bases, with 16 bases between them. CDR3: CASSLGGLDRIEKLFF. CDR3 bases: TGTGCCAGCAGCTTAGGGGGTTTAGACCGAATTGAAAAACTGTTTTTT.

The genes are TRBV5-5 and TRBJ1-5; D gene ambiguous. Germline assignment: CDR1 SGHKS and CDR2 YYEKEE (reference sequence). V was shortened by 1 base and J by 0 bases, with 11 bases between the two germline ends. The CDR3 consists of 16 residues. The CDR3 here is CASSLIGLNSNQPQHF. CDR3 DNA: TGTGCCAGCAGCTTGATCGGGCTGAATAGCAATCAGCCCCAGCATTTT.

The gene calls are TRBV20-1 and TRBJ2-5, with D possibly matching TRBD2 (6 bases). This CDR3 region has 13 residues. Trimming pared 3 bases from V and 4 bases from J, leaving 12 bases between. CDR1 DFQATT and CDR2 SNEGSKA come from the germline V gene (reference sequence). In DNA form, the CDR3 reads TGCAGTGCTAGGTTGTCTAGCGCAGAGACCCAGTACTTC. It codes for CSARLSSAETQYF.

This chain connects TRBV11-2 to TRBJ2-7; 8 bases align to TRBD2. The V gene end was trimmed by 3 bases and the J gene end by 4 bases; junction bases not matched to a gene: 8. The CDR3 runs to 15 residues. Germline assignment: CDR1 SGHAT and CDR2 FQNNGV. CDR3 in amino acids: CASSFGGVQVYEQYF. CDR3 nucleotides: TGTGCCAGCAGCTTCGGGGGGGTACAGGTTTACGAGCAGTACTTC.

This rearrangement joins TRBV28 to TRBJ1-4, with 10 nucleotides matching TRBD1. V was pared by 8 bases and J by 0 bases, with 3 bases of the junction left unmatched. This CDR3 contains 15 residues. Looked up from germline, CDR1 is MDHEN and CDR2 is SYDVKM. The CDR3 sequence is CASSTGGATNEKLFF. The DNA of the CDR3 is TGTGCCAGCTCGACAGGGGGCGCAACTAATGAAAAACTGTTTTTT.

Here the CDR3 DNA reads TGTGCCAGCAGCCCCTCGACAGGTTACGGTCAGCCCCAGCATTTT. Protein product: CASSPSTGYGQPQHF. The chain has TRBV7-9 and TRBJ1-5, with D tentatively TRBD1 (6 bases). Germline CDR1 is SEHNR and CDR2 is FQNEAQ (reference sequence). The length of the CDR3 is 15 residues. Trimming removed 5 bases at V and 6 bases at J, with 17 bases between.

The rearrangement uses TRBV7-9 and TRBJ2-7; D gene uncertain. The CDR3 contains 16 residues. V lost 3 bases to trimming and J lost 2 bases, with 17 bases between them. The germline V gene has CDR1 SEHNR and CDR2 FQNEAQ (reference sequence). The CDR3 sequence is CASSFADRPGTYEQYF. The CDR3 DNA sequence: TGTGCCAGCAGCTTCGCTGACCGTCCAGGTACCTACGAGCAGTACTTC.

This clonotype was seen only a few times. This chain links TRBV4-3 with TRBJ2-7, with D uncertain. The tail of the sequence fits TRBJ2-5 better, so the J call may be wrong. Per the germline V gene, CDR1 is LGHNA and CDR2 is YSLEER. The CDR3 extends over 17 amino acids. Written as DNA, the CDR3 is TGCGCCAGCAGCCAAGATACCTTTAGGGCACTCGGGGAGACCCAGTACTTC. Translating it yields CASSQDTFRALGETQYF.

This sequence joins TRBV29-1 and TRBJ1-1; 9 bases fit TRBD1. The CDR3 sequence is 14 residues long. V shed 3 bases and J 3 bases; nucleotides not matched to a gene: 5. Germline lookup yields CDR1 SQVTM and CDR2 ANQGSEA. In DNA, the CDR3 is TGCAGCGTTGATTGGACAGGGGAGCACACTGAAGCTTTCTTT. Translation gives CSVDWTGEHTEAFF.

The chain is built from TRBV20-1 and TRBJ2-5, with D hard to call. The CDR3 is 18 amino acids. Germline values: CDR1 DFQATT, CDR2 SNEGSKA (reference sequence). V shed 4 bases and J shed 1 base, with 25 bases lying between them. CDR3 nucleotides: TGCAGTGCTAACTTAGCCGCGGCCCCAACAACTTCCCAAGAGACCCAGTACTTC. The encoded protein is CSANLAAAPTTSQETQYF.

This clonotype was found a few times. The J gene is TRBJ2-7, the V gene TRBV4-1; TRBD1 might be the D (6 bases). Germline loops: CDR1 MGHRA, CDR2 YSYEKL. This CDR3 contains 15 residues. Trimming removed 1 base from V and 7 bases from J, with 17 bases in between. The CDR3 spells CASSQVRGRNNEQYF. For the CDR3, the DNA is TGCGCCAGCAGCCAAGTCAGGGGCCGCAACAATGAGCAGTACTTC.

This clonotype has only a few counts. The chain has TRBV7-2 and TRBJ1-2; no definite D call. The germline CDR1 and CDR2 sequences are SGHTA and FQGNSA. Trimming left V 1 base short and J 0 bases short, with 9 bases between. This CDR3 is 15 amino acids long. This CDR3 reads CASSLDSKTNYGYTF. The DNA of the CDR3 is TGTGCCAGCAGCTTAGATTCAAAAACTAACTATGGCTACACCTTC.

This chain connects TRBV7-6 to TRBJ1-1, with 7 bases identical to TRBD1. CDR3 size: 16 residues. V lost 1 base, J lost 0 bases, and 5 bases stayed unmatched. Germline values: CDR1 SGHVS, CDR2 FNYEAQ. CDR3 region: CASSLGQGVVNTEAFF. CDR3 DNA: TGTGCCAGCAGCTTAGGCCAGGGGGTAGTGAACACTGAAGCTTTCTTT.

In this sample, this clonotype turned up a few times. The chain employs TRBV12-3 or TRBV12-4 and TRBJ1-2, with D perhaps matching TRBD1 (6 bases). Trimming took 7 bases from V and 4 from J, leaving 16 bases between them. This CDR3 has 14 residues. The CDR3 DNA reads TGTGCCAGCAACAGGGAGGGGATGGGCTATGGCTACACCTTC. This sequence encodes CASNREGMGYGYTF.

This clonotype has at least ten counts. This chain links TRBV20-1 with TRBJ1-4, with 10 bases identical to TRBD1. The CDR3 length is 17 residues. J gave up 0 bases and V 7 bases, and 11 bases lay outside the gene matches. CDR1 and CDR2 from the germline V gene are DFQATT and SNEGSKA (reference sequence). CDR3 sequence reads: CSVIRPGQGTTNEKLFF. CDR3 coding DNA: TGCAGTGTTATCAGACCGGGACAGGGGACAACTAATGAAAAACTGTTTTTT.

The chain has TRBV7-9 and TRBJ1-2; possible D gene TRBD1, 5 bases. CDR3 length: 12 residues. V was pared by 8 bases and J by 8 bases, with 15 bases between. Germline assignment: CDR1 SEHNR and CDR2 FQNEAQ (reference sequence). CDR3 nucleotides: TGTGCCAGCCAGGGCCTGGACCCGGGCTACACCTTC. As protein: CASQGLDPGYTF.

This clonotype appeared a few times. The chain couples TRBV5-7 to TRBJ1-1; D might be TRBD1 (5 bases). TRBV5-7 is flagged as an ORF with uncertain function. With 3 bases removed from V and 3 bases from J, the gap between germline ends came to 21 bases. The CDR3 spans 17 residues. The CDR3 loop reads CASSSSQGRETHTEAFF. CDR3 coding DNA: TGTGCCAGCAGCTCATCCCAGGGAAGGGAGACCCACACTGAAGCTTTCTTT.

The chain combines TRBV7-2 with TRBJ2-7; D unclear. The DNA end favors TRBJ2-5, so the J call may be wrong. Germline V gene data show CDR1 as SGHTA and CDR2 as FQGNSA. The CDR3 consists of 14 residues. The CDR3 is CASTEAKRTETQYF. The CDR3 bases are TGTGCCAGCACCGAAGCGAAGAGGACGGAGACCCAGTACTTC.

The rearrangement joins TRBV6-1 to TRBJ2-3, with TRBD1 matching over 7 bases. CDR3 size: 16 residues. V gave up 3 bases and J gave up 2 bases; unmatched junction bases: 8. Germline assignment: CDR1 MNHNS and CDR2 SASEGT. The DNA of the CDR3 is TGTGCCAGCAGTGATAGGACAGGAAGGATCACAGATACGCAGTATTTT. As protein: CASSDRTGRITDTQYF.

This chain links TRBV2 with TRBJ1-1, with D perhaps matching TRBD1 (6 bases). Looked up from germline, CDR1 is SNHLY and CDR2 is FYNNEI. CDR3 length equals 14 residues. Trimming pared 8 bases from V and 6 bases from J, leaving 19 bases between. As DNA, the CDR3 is TGTGCCAGCGGAGGAGGGGGGCAAGGGTCTGAAGCTTTCTTT. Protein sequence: CASGGGGQGSEAFF.

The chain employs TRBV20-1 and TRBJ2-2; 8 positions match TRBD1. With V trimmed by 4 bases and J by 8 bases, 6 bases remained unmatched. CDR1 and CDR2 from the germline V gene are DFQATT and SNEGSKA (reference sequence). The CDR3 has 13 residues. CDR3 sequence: CSATPGGAGELFF. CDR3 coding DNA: TGCAGTGCTACCCCAGGGGGCGCGGGGGAGCTGTTTTTT.

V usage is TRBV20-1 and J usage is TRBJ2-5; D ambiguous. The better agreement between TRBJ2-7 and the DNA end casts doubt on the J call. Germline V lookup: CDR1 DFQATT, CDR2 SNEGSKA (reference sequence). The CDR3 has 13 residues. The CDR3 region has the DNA TGCAGTGCTAGATCTGGGAAGGCCTACGAGCAGTACTTC. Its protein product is CSARSGKAYEQYF.

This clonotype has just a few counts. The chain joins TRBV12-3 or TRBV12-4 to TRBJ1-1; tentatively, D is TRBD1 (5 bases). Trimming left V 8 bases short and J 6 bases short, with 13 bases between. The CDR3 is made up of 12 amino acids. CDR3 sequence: CASGQVGPEAFF. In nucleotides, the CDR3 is TGTGCCAGCGGCCAGGTGGGACCTGAAGCTTTCTTT.

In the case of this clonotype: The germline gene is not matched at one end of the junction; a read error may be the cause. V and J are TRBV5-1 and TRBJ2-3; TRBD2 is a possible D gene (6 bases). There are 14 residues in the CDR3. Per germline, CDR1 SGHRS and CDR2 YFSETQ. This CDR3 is CAGSLEPTSSAQYF. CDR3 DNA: TGCGCCGGCAGCTTGGAACCCACTAGCTCTGCGCAGTATTTT.

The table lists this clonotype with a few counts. CDR3 sequence: CASSRGDPMNTEAFF. CDR3 coding DNA: TGTGCCAGCAGTAGGGGGGACCCCATGAACACTGAAGCTTTCTTT. The chain joins TRBV12-3 or TRBV12-4 to TRBJ1-1; a possible D gene is TRBD1 (6 bases). The CDR3 has 15 amino acids. Trimming cost V 5 bases and J 0 bases, with 13 bases left between them.

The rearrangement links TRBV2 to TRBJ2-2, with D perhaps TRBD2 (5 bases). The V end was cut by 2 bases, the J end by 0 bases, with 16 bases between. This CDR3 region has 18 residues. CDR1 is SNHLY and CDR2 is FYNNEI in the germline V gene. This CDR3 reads CASSEPVSENPNTGELFF. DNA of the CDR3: TGTGCCAGCAGTGAACCCGTTAGCGAAAACCCGAACACCGGGGAGCTGTTTTTT. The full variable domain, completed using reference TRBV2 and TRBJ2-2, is EPEVTQTPSHQVTQMGQEVILRCVPISNHLYFYWYRQILGQKVEFLVSFYNNEISEKSEIFDDQFSVERPDGSNFTLKIRSTKLEDSAMYFCASSEPVSENPNTGELFFGEGSRLTVL.

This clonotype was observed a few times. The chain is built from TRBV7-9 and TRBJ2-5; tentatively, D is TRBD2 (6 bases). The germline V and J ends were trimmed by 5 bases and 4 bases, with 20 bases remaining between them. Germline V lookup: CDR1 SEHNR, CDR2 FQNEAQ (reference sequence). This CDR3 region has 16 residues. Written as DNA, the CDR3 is TGTGCCAGCAGCCCCGTGCGAGTCGAGGGAGGAGAGACCCAGTACTTC. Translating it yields CASSPVRVEGGETQYF.

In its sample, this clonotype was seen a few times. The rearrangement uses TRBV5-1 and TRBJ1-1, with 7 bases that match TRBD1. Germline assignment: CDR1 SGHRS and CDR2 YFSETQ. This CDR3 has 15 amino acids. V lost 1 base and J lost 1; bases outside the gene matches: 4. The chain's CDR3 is CASSLSTGSNTEAFF. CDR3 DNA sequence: TGCGCCAGCAGCTTGTCGACAGGGTCGAACACTGAAGCTTTCTTT.

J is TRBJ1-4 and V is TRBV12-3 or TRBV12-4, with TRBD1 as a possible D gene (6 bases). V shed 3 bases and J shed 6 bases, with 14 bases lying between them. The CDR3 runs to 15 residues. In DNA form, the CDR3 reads TGTGCCAGCAGTTTCTCAGGGGCGGCGTATGAAAAACTGTTTTTT. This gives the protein CASSFSGAAYEKLFF.